The entry below gives a single T cell receptor (beta chain) sequence along with its context. Its specificity is unknown. This CDR3 comprises 14 residues. Germline V gene lookup returns CDR1 SGHRS and CDR2 YFSETQ. The ends were cut back, 0 bases at V and 3 bases at J, with 7 bases in the middle. This entry is derived from a study of T-cell reconstitution after alpha-beta-depleted transplantation in children. Whole-study findings and limits: Newly made T cells mostly supplied T-cell counts and diversity one year after transplant. Approximately two months post-transplant, alpha-beta T cells reportedly originated from several hundred expanded graft clones. Recipient T cells and thymic progenitors that survived were the source of the high TCRbeta diversity seen at day 60 in some patients.

TCRbeta library preparation incorporated unique molecular identifiers. TCRdb re-analysed the PCR reads in MiXCR, keeping a single row per CDR3 protein. This sample carries roughly 420,000 distinct CDR3 sequences, roughly 15% of them seen once, and the ten largest clones take 29%. The chain is built from TRBV5-1 and TRBJ1-3; D ambiguous. The origin of this receptor is a boy under two years old who had a stem cell transplant for Wiskott-Aldrich syndrome, so the T cells may come from the graft donor. Here the sequenced sample was PBMCs, mostly from graft donor cells, taken 360 days after TCRalphabeta/CD19-depleted stem cell transplant. The CDR3 spells CASSLGAGGNTIYF. The CDR3 bases are TGCGCCAGCAGCTTGGGGGCAGGTGGAAACACCATATATTTT.